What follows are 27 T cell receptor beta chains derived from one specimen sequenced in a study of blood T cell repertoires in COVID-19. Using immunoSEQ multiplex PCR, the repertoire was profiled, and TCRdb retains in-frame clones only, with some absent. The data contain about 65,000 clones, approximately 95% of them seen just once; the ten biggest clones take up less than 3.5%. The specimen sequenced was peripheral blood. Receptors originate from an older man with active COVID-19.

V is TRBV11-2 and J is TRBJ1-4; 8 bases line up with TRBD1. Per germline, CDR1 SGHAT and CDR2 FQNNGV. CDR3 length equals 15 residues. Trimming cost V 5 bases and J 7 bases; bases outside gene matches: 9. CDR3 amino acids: CASSQLDRVGEKLFF. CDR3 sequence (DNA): TGTGCCAGCAGCCAGCTGGACAGGGTGGGTGAAAAACTGTTTTTT.

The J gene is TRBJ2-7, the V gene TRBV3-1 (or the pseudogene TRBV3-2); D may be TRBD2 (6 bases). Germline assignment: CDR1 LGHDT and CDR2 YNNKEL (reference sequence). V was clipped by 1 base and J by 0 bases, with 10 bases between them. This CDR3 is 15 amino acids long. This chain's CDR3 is CASSQARGSSYEQYF. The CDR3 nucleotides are TGTGCCAGCAGCCAAGCTCGGGGGAGCTCCTACGAGCAGTACTTC.

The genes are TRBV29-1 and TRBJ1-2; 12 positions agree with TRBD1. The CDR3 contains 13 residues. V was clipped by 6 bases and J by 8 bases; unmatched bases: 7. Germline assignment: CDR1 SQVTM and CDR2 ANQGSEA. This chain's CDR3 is CSVPGTGGSGYTF. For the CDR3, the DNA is TGCAGCGTGCCCGGGACAGGGGGCAGCGGCTACACCTTC.

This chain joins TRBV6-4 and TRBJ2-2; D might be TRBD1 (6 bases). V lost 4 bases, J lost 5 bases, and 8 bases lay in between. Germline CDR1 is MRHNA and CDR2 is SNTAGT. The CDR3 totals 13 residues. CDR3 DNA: TGTGCCAGCAGTGTCCAGGGGACCGGGGAGCTGTTTTTT. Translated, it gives CASSVQGTGELFF.

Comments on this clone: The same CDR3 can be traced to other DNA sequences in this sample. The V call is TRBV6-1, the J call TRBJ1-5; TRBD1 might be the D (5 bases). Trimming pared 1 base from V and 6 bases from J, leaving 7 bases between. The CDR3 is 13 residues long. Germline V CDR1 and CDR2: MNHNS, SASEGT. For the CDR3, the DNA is TGTGCCAGCAGTGAAGGGGGGGGTCAGCCCCAGCATTTT. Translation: CASSEGGGQPQHF.

Here the CDR3 reads CASSLNTVDGYTF. CDR3 sequence (DNA): TGCGCCAGCAGCTTGAACACAGTCGATGGCTACACCTTC. The V gene is TRBV5-1, the J gene TRBJ1-2; D is unclear. Germline CDR1 is SGHRS and CDR2 is YFSETQ. V was clipped by 1 base and J by 6 bases, with 10 bases between them. The CDR3 totals 13 residues.

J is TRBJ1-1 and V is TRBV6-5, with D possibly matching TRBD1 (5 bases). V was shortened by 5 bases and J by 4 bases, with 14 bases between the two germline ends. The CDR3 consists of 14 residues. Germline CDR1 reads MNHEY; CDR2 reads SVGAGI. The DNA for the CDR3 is TGTGCCAGCAGTCTCAGGGAAAGGGGCACTGAAGCTTTCTTT. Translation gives CASSLRERGTEAFF.

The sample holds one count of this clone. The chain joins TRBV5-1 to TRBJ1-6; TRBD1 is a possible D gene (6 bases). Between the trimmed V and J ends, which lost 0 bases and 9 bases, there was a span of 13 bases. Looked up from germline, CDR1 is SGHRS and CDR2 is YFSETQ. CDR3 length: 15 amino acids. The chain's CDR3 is CASSLGTAGSSPLHF. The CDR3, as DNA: TGCGCCAGCAGCTTGGGGACAGCTGGAAGTTCACCCCTCCACTTT.

The CDR3 loop is CASSLSRDRGQPNYGYTF. The DNA of the CDR3 is TGTGCCAGCAGCTTATCCCGGGACAGGGGGCAACCTAACTATGGCTACACCTTC. The gene calls are TRBV5-6 and TRBJ1-2, with 12 bases lining up with TRBD1. The germline CDR1 and CDR2 sequences are SGHDT and YYEEEE. CDR3 length: 18 residues. J lost 0 bases, V lost 2 bases, and 8 bases had no gene match.

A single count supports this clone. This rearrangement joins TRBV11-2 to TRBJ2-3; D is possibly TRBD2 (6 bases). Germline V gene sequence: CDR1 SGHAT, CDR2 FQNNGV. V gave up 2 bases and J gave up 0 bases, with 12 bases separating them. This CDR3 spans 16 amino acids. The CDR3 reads CASSLHPGTSTDTQYF. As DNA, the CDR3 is TGTGCCAGCAGCTTACACCCGGGGACTAGCACAGATACGCAGTATTTT.

Written as DNA, the CDR3 is TGTGCCAGCAGTTTTAGGGGGCTAGCGGGGGCCACAGATACGCAGTATTTT. It is translated as CASSFRGLAGATDTQYF. V usage is TRBV27 and J usage is TRBJ2-3, with 10 bases identical to TRBD2. The germline gives CDR1 MNHEY, CDR2 SMNVEV (reference sequence). CDR3 size: 17 residues. Trimming removed 3 bases from V and 2 bases from J; junction bases left unmatched: 8.

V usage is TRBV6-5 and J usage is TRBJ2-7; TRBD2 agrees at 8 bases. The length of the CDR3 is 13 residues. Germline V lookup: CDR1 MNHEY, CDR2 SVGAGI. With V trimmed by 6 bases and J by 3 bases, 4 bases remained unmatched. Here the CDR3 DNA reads TGTGCCAGCAGAGCGGGGGCATACTACGAGCAGTACGTC. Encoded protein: CASRAGAYYEQYV.

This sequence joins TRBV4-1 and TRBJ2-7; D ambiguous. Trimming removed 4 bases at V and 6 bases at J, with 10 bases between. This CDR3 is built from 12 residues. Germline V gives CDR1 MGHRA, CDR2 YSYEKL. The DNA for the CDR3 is TGCGCCAGCAGCCTTACGGGTCCCGAGCAGTACGTC. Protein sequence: CASSLTGPEQYV.

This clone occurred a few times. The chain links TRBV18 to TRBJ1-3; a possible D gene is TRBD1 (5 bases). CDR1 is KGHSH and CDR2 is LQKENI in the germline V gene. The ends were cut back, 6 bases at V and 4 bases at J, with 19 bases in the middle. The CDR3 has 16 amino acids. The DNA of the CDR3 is TGTGCCAGCTCTCCTGGGCAGGGTATATCCGGAAACACCATATATTTT. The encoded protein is CASSPGQGISGNTIYF.

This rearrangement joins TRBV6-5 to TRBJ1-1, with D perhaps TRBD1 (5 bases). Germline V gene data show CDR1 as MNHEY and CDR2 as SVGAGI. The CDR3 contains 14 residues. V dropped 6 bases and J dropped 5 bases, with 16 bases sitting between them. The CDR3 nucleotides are TGTGCCAGCAGGAAGAGCGGGGCGGGGACTGAAGCTTTCTTT. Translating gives CASRKSGAGTEAFF.

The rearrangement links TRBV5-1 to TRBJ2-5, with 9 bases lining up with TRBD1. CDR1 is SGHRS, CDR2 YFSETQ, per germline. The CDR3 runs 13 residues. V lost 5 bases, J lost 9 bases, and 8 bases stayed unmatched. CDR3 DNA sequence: TGCGCCAGCAGTCATACAGGGGGCAAGGCCCAGTACTTC. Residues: CASSHTGGKAQYF. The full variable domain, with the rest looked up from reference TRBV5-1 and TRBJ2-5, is KAGVTQTPRYLIKTRGQQVTLSCSPISGHRSVSWYQQTPGQGLQFLFEYFSETQRNKGNFPGRFSGRQFSNSRSEMNVSTLELGDSALYLCASSHTGGKAQYFGPGTRLLVL.

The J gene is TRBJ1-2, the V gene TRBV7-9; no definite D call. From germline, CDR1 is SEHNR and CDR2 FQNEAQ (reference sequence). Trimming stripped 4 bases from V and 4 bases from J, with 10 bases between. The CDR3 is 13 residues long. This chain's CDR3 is CASSSESFYGYTF. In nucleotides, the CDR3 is TGTGCCAGCAGCTCCGAGAGTTTCTATGGCTACACCTTC.

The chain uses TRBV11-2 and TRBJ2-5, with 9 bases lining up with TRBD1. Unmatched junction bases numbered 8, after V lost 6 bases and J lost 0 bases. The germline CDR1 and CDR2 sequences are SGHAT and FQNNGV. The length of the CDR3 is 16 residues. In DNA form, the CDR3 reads TGTGCCAGCAGGAATCTCGGACAGGGGAACCAAGAGACCCAGTACTTC. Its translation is CASRNLGQGNQETQYF.

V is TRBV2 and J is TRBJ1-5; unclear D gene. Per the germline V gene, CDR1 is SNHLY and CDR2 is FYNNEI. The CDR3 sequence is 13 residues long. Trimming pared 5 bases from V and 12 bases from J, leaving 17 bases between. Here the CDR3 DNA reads TGTGCCAGCAGTACCAGTGAATGGCCGCTCCAGCATTTT. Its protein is CASSTSEWPLQHF.

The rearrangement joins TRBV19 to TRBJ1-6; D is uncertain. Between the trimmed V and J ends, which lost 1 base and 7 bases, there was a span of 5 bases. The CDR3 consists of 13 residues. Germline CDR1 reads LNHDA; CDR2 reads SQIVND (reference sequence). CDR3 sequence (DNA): TGTGCCAGTAGTATAGGAGGGAATTCACCCCTCCACTTT. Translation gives CASSIGGNSPLHF.

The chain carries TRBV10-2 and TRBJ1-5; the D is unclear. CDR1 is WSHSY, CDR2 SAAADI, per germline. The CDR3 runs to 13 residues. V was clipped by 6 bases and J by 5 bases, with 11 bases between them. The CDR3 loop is CASRVGNYQPQHF. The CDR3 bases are TGCGCCAGCAGAGTCGGGAACTATCAGCCCCAGCATTTT.

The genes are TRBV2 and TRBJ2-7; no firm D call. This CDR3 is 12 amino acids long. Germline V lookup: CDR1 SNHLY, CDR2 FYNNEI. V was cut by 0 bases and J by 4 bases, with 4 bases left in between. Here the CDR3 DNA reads TGTGCCAGCAGTGAAGCGCGGTACGAGCAGTACTTC. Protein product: CASSEARYEQYF.

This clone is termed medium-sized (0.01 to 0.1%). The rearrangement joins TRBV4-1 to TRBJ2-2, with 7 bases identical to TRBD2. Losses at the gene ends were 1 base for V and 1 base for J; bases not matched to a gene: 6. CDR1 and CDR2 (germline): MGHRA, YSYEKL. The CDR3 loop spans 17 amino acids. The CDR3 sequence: CASSQVMERGNTGELFF. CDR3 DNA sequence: TGCGCCAGCAGCCAAGTGATGGAGCGGGGGAACACCGGGGAGCTGTTTTTT.

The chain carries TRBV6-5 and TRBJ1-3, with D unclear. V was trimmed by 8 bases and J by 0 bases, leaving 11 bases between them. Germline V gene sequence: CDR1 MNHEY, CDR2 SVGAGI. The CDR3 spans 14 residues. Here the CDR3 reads CASLLGSSGNTIYF. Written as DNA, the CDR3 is TGTGCCAGCCTCCTGGGGAGCTCTGGAAACACCATATATTTT.

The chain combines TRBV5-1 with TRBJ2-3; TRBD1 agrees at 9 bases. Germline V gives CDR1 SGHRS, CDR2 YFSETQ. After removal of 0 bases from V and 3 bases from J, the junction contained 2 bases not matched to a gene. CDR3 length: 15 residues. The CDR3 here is CASSLDGTGTDTQYF. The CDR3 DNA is TGCGCCAGCAGCTTGGATGGGACAGGGACAGATACGCAGTATTTT.

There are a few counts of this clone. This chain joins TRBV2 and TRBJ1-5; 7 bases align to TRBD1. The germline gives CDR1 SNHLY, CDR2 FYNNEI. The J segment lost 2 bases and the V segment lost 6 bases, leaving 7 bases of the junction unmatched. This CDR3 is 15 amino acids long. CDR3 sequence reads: CASRETGLGNQPQHF. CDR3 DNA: TGTGCCAGCAGGGAGACAGGGCTTGGCAATCAGCCCCAGCATTTT. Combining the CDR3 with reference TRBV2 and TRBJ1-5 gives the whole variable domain EPEVTQTPSHQVTQMGQEVILRCVPISNHLYFYWYRQILGQKVEFLVSFYNNEISEKSEIFDDQFSVERPDGSNFTLKIRSTKLEDSAMYFCASRETGLGNQPQHFGDGTRLSIL.

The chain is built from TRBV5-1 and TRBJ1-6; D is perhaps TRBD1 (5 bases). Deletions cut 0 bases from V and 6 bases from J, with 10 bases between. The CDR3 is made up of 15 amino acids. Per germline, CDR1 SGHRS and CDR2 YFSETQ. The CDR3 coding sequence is TGCGCCAGCAGCTTGGGTGAGACAGCTAATTCACCCCTCCACTTT. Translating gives CASSLGETANSPLHF. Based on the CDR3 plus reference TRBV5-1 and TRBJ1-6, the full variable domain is KAGVTQTPRYLIKTRGQQVTLSCSPISGHRSVSWYQQTPGQGLQFLFEYFSETQRNKGNFPGRFSGRQFSNSRSEMNVSTLELGDSALYLCASSLGETANSPLHFGNGTRLTVT.